These 20 T cell receptor beta chains were sequenced from one sample in a study of blood T cell repertoires in COVID-19. The assay was immunoSEQ multiplex PCR, and TCRdb's table has in-frame clones only and misses some. The data show 180,000 or so clones, 80% to 90% seen once. The sequenced material came from peripheral blood. These receptors all stem from a woman in her fifties or sixties with acute or convalescent COVID-19.

This clone appeared a single time. The rearrangement uses TRBV10-3 and TRBJ2-5; TRBD2 aligns across 7 bases. This CDR3 has 12 residues. From germline, CDR1 is ENHRY and CDR2 SYGVKD. V was pared by 4 bases and J by 4 bases, with 0 bases of the junction left unmatched. CDR3 amino acids: CAISGGRETQYF. The CDR3 DNA is TGTGCCATCAGTGGCGGGAGAGAGACCCAGTACTTC.

The gene calls are TRBV19 and TRBJ2-1; 8 bases are shared with TRBD2. V shed 5 bases and J 4 bases; nucleotides not matched to a gene: 7. This CDR3 has 15 amino acids. CDR1 is LNHDA and CDR2 is SQIVND in the germline V gene (reference sequence). For the CDR3, the DNA is TGTGCCAGTAGTTTGGCGGGAGGAGTTTACAATGAGCAGTTCTTC. It specifies CASSLAGGVYNEQFF.

This chain joins TRBV10-2 and TRBJ2-3, with unresolved D. Germline V lookup: CDR1 WSHSY, CDR2 SAAADI. V lost 6 bases, J lost 1 base, and 8 bases lay in between. The length of the CDR3 is 13 residues. In nucleotides, the CDR3 is TGCGCCAGCAGCTCGCCGGGCACAGATACGCAGTATTTT. This translates into CASSSPGTDTQYF.

This chain joins TRBV7-2 and TRBJ2-2; TRBD2 matches 7 bases. Trimming took 5 bases from V and 8 from J; bases not matched to a gene: 14. The length of the CDR3 is 16 residues. Germline V gene sequence: CDR1 SGHTA, CDR2 FQGNSA. CDR3 amino acids: CASSLQAGTVGGELFF. CDR3 coding DNA: TGTGCCAGCAGCCTCCAAGCGGGGACGGTGGGTGGGGAGCTGTTTTTT.

The rearrangement links TRBV7-9 to TRBJ2-2; TRBD1 is a possible D gene (7 bases). The V gene lost 6 bases and the J gene lost 4 bases, with 15 bases spanning the gap. This CDR3 has 15 residues. CDR1 is SEHNR and CDR2 is FQNEAQ in the germline V gene (reference sequence). The CDR3 is CASRPQGGSTGELFF. DNA for the CDR3: TGTGCCAGCAGACCCCAGGGGGGAAGCACCGGGGAGCTGTTTTTT.

V gene TRBV30 combines with J gene TRBJ2-7; 11 positions agree with TRBD1. Germline-derived CDR1 and CDR2 are GTSNPN and SVGIG (reference sequence). The CDR3 has 14 residues. V shed 3 bases and J 5 bases; nucleotides not matched to a gene: 6. This CDR3 reads CAWSFGQGAHEQYF. For the CDR3, the DNA is TGTGCCTGGAGCTTCGGACAGGGGGCCCACGAGCAGTACTTC.

V is TRBV6-4 and J is TRBJ2-3; TRBD2 matches at 8 bases. Germline CDR1 and CDR2: MRHNA and SNTAGT. The CDR3 totals 15 residues. V lost 6 bases and J lost 2; bases outside the gene matches: 7. As DNA, the CDR3 is TGTGCCAGCAGCCCAGAGCGGGGGCCCACAGATACGCAGTATTTT. This codes for CASSPERGPTDTQYF.

The rearrangement joins TRBV18 to TRBJ2-7, with a possible D match to TRBD2 (6 bases). Trimming cost V 1 base and J 1 base, with 17 bases left between them. Germline CDR1 and CDR2: KGHSH and LQKENI. CDR3 length: 17 amino acids. Here the CDR3 reads CASSPLPGTLTSYEQYF. CDR3 nucleotides: TGTGCCAGCTCACCACTACCCGGGACTCTGACATCCTACGAGCAGTACTTC.

This chain connects TRBV14 to TRBJ1-2; TRBD1 matches 7 bases. Germline trimming cut 5 bases from V and 7 bases from J; bases unmatched to any gene: 7. Germline-derived CDR1 and CDR2 are SGHDN and FVKESK. The CDR3 totals 13 residues. In DNA form, the CDR3 reads TGTGCCAGCAGCGCCCGGGACAGCCGTGGCTACACCTTC. This translates into CASSARDSRGYTF. Full variable domain (remainder filled in from reference TRBV14 and TRBJ1-2): EAGVTQFPSHSVIEKGQTVTLRCDPISGHDNLYWYRRVMGKEIKFLLHFVKESKQDESGMPNNRFLAERTGGTYSTLKVQPAELEDSGVYFCASSARDSRGYTFGSGTRLTVV.

V gene TRBV2 combines with J gene TRBJ2-1, with D perhaps matching TRBD1 (5 bases). Trimming took 8 bases from V and 4 from J, leaving 12 bases between them. CDR3 length: 13 residues. Germline values: CDR1 SNHLY, CDR2 FYNNEI. The CDR3 here is CASGAPYYNEQFF. Here the CDR3 DNA reads TGTGCCAGCGGGGCCCCTTATTACAATGAGCAGTTCTTC.

The chain has TRBV19 and TRBJ2-5; perhaps TRBD2 as D (7 bases). Germline CDR1 LNHDA, CDR2 SQIVND (reference sequence). V shed 9 bases and J shed 0 bases, with 17 bases lying between them. The CDR3 runs to 15 residues. CDR3 nucleotides: TGTGCCAGCTCCCTCCGGGGGGCGTACCAAGAGACCCAGTACTTC. This encodes CASSLRGAYQETQYF.

About this clone itself: Different DNA sequences within this sample yield the same CDR3. In DNA form, the CDR3 reads TGTGCCAGCAGCACTAGCGGGAGCTCCTACAATGAGCAGTTCTTC. It specifies CASSTSGSSYNEQFF. J is TRBJ2-1 and V is TRBV7-2; TRBD2 matches 11 bases. V gave up 5 bases and J gave up 0 bases; unmatched junction bases: 0. This CDR3 is built from 15 residues. Looked up from germline, CDR1 is SGHTA and CDR2 is FQGNSA.

This clone was seen once. This chain joins TRBV29-1 and TRBJ2-7; 7 positions match TRBD2. From germline, CDR1 is SQVTM and CDR2 ANQGSEA. The CDR3 loop spans 12 amino acids. The V and J ends lost 7 bases and 3 bases, in that order; junction bases with no gene match: 6. CDR3 sequence: CSATGGFYEQYF. The DNA of the CDR3 is TGCAGCGCGACGGGGGGTTTCTACGAGCAGTACTTC.

The chain links TRBV30 to TRBJ1-1; no definite D call. This CDR3 region has 13 residues. The V end was cut by 4 bases, the J end by 1 base, with 10 bases between. Germline assignment: CDR1 GTSNPN and CDR2 SVGIG (reference sequence). The CDR3 coding sequence is TGTGCCTGGAATCGGAACAGGAACACTGAAGCTTTCTTT. The encoded protein is CAWNRNRNTEAFF.

The CDR3 sequence: CASRQSARKGELFF. CDR3 bases: TGTGCCAGTAGGCAATCCGCGAGGAAAGGGGAGCTGTTTTTT. The chain links TRBV19 to TRBJ2-2; D is uncertain. V dropped 6 bases and J dropped 8 bases, with 16 bases sitting between them. The CDR3 is 14 amino acids. Germline assignment: CDR1 LNHDA and CDR2 SQIVND (reference sequence). The full variable domain, rest sourced from reference TRBV19 and TRBJ2-2, is DGGITQSPKYLFRKEGQNVTLSCEQNLNHDAMYWYRQDPGQGLRLIYYSQIVNDFQKGDIAEGYSVSREKKESFPLTVTSAQKNPTAFYLCASRQSARKGELFFGEGSRLTVL.

The genes are TRBV30 and TRBJ1-1; 7 bases agree with TRBD1. The CDR3 sequence is 13 residues long. CDR1 is GTSNPN, CDR2 SVGIG, per germline (reference sequence). J was trimmed by 0 bases and V by 4 bases; bases with no gene match: 2. The CDR3 sequence is CAWTGQMNTEAFF. The CDR3 nucleotides read TGTGCCTGGACGGGACAGATGAACACTGAAGCTTTCTTT.

The chain is built from TRBV5-1 and TRBJ1-1; D remains ambiguous. Between the trimmed V and J ends, which lost 0 bases and 0 bases, there was a span of 6 bases. Germline loops: CDR1 SGHRS, CDR2 YFSETQ. This CDR3 contains 14 residues. The DNA for the CDR3 is TGCGCCAGCAGCTTGGGTACATTGAACACTGAAGCTTTCTTT. Translated: CASSLGTLNTEAFF.

The chain employs TRBV6-2 or TRBV6-3 and TRBJ1-2, with D tentatively TRBD1 (5 bases). Germline-derived CDR1 and CDR2 are MNHEY and SVGEGT. This CDR3 has 16 residues. Trimming shortened V by 5 bases and J by 5 bases, and 21 bases separated the two germline ends. Written as DNA, the CDR3 is TGTGCCAGCAGTACCCCGTTGGGCAGCCGGGGGTATGGCTACACCTTC. Translation: CASSTPLGSRGYGYTF.

This chain uses TRBV10-3 with TRBJ2-7, with 7 bases aligning to TRBD2. CDR3 size: 15 residues. V lost 8 bases and J lost 0; bases outside the gene matches: 10. In germline, CDR1 is ENHRY, CDR2 SYGVKD. The CDR3: CAISPGERDSYEQYF. The CDR3 DNA follows: TGTGCCATCTCACCGGGCGAGCGGGACTCCTACGAGCAGTACTTC.

The genes are TRBV5-1 and TRBJ1-3; D unclear. V was cut by 0 bases and J by 4 bases, with 14 bases left in between. CDR1 and CDR2 from the germline V gene are SGHRS and YFSETQ. CDR3 size: 16 residues. The CDR3 DNA reads as TGCGCCAGCAGCTTGGATTTTGGCAGTTCGGGAAACACCATATATTTT. Its translation: CASSLDFGSSGNTIYF.